This T cell receptor (beta chain) was captured in a study of spatial heterogeneity in lung cancer. This clonotype is classed as medium-sized. V shed 7 bases and J shed 2 bases, with 12 bases lying between them. Per the germline V gene, CDR1 is SNHLY and CDR2 is FYNNEI. CDR3 length equals 13 residues. Time point denoted: blood at routine non-recurrence follow-up after resection. Tumor, nontumor lung or frozen PBMC supplied whole RNA that was sequenced unsorted. Every TCR cDNA molecule bore a unique molecular identifier. TCRdb reprocessed the 5' RACE reads via MiXCR and lists one record per CDR3 protein. The sample lists over 1,500 distinct CDR3 sequences; roughly 19% were seen once.

This TCR was sampled from a male donor with early-stage non-small cell lung cancer. The source was PBMCs, collected at follow-up. The chain uses TRBV2 and TRBJ2-7, with D perhaps assigned TRBD1 or TRBD2 (5 bases each). For the CDR3, the DNA is TGTGCCAGCACCGGGGCAACTACCTACGAGCAGTACTTC. Residues: CASTGATTYEQYF.